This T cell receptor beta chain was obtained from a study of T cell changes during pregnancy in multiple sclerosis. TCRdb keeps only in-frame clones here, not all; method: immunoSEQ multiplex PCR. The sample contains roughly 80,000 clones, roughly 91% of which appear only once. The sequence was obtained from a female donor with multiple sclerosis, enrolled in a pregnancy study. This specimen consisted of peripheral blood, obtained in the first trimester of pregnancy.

Written as DNA, the CDR3 is TGTGCCAGCAGCCAAGAGAGGATCAACTATGGCTACACCTTC. The encoded protein is CASSQERINYGYTF. The rearrangement links TRBV14 to TRBJ1-2, with no clear D. This CDR3 spans 14 amino acids. Per germline, CDR1 SGHDN and CDR2 FVKESK. Deletions cut 0 bases from V and 2 bases from J, with 7 bases between.